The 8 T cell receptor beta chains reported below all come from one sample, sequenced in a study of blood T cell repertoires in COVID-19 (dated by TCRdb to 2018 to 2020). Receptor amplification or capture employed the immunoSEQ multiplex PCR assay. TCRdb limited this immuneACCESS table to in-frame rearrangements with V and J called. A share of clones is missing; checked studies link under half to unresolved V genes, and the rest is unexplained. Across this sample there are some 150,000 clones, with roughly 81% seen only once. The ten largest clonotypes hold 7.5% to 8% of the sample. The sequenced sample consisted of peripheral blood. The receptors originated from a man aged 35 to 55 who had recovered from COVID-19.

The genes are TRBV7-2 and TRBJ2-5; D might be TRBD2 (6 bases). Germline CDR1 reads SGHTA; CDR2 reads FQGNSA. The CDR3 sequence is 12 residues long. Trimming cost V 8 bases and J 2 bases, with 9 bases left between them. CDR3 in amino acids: CASGEAQETQYF. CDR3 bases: TGTGCCAGCGGGGAGGCGCAAGAGACCCAGTACTTC.

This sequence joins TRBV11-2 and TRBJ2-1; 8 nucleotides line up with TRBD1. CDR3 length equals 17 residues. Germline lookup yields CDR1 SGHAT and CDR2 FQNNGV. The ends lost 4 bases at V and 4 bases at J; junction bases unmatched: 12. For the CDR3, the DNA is TGTGCCAGCAGCTCATTGACAGGGGTGAGGTTTTACAATGAGCAGTTCTTC. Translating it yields CASSSLTGVRFYNEQFF. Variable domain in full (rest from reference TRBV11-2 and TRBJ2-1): EAGVAQSPRYKIIEKRQSVAFWCNPISGHATLYWYQQILGQGPKLLIQFQNNGVVDDSQLPKDRFSAERLKGVDSTLKIQPAKLEDSAVYLCASSSLTGVRFYNEQFFGPGTRLTVL.

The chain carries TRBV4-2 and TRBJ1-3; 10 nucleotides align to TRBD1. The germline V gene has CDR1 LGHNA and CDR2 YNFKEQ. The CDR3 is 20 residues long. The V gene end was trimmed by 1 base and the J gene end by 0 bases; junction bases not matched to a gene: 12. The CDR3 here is CASSQGSPGQGTYSGNTIYF. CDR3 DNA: TGTGCCAGCAGCCAAGGGTCTCCGGGACAGGGGACCTACTCTGGAAACACCATATATTTT.

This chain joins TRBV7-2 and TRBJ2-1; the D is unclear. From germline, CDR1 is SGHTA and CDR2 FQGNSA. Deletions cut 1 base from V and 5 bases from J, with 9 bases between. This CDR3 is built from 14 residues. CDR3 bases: TGTGCCAGCAGCTTAGGCGTTAGCAACAATGAGCAGTTCTTC. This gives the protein CASSLGVSNNEQFF.

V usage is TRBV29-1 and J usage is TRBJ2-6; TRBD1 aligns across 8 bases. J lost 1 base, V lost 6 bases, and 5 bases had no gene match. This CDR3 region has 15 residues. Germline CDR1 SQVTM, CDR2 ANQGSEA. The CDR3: CSVVDRGSGANVLTF. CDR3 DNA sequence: TGCAGCGTCGTAGACAGGGGATCTGGGGCCAACGTCCTGACTTTC. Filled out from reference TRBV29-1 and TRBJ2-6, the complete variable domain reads SAVISQKPSRDICQRGTSLTIQCQVDSQVTMMFWYRQQPGQSLTLIATANQGSEATYESGFVIDKFPISRPNLTFSTLTVSNMSPEDSSIYLCSVVDRGSGANVLTFGAGSRLTVL.

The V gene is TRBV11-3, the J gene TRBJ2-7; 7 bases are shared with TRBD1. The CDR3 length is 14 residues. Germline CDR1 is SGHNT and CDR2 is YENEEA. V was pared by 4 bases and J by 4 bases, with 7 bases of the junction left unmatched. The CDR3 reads CASSSRQGGYEQYF. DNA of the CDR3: TGTGCCAGCAGCTCAAGACAGGGCGGGTACGAGCAGTACTTC.

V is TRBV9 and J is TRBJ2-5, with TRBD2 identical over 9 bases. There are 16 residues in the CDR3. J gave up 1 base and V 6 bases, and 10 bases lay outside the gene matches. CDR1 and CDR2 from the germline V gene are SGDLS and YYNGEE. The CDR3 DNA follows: TGTGCCAGCACCTCCGGTAGTAGCGGGGGCCAAGAGACCCAGTACTTC. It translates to CASTSGSSGGQETQYF.

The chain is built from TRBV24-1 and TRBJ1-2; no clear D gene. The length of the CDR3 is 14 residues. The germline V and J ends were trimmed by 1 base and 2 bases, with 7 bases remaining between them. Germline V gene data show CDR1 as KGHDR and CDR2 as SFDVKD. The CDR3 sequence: CATSDFTANYGYTF. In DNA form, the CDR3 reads TGTGCCACCAGTGATTTTACCGCGAACTATGGCTACACCTTC.